These T cell receptor beta chains were read from a single sample in a study of blood T cells in healthy people across ages. TCRdb re-called the 5' RACE reads with MiXCR, one entry per CDR3 protein. Among under 850,000 distinct CDR3 sequences listed, roughly 34% were seen once. Sequencing input: blood. Receptors were obtained from a man between 18 and 35 years old in good health. Both conserved end residues are part of each CDR3. A D gene is named only where the DNA matches it firmly. Where a row states a size, it is once, few, many or the class of an expanded clone; other rows omit it.

>TRBJ2-1|TRBV20-1|many|TRBD1
CSALPGQGYNEQFF
TGCAGTGCCCTCCCGGGACAGGGATACAATGAGCAGTTCTTC
>TRBJ2-2|TRBV6-2/TRBV6-3|few|-
CASSLGGHGELFF
TGTGCCAGCAGCCTCGGGGGCCACGGGGAGCTGTTTTTT
>TRBJ1-1|TRBV27|few|-
CASSARGGHTEAFF
TGTGCCAGCAGTGCCAGGGGTGGGCACACTGAAGCTTTCTTT
>TRBJ2-4|TRBV6-6|-|TRBD2
CASSYFGREGKNIQYF
TGTGCCAGCAGTTATTTCGGGAGGGAGGGAAAAAACATTCAGTACTTC
>TRBJ2-3|TRBV12-3/TRBV12-4|once|TRBD1
CASSLIQGAADTEYF
TGTGCCAGCAGTTTAATACAGGGGGCTGCAGATACGGAATATTTT
>TRBJ2-1|TRBV12-3/TRBV12-4|-|TRBD2
CASSLGTSGRAGQFF
TGTGCCAGCAGTTTAGGGACTAGCGGGAGGGCGGGACAGTTCTTC
>TRBJ1-5|TRBV6-2/TRBV6-3|few|-
CASSSLDGNQPQHF
TGTGCCAGCAGCTCCCTTGATGGGAATCAGCCCCAGCATTTT
>TRBJ1-4|TRBV7-6|few|-
CASSRGGAANEKLFF
TGTGCCAGCAGCCGCGGGGGGGCAGCTAATGAAAAACTGTTTTTT
>TRBJ2-1|TRBV11-2|-|-
CASSHGQYNEQFF
TGTGCCAGCAGCCATGGACAGTACAATGAGCAGTTCTTC
>TRBJ2-2|TRBV20-1|-|-
CSARDGGGTGELFF
TGCAGTGCTAGAGATGGAGGGGGGACCGGGGAGCTGTTTTTT
>TRBJ2-3|TRBV6-2/TRBV6-3|-|-
CASCGDGSYTQYF
TGTGCCAGCTGTGGGGACGGCAGCTATACGCAGTATTTT
>TRBJ1-1|TRBV7-3|-|TRBD1
CASSLTGAGRGSEAFF
TGTGCCAGCAGCTTAACGGGGGCCGGCAGGGGGTCTGAAGCTTTCTTT
>TRBJ1-1|TRBV10-3|few|-
CAISESVGGRKTEAFF
TGTGCCATCAGTGAGTCGGTGGGGGGGCGGAAGACTGAAGCTTTCTTT
>TRBJ2-3|TRBV4-2|-|TRBD2
CASSQRSGGARDTQYF
TGTGCCAGCAGCCAACGAAGCGGGGGGGCCAGGGATACGCAGTATTTT
>TRBJ1-6|TRBV7-9|-|-
CASSLGGRMSPLHF
TGTGCCAGCAGCTTGGGGGGCCGGATGTCACCCCTCCACTTT
>TRBJ2-2|TRBV5-5|-|-
CASSLASGLGTGELFF
TGTGCCAGCAGCTTGGCGTCGGGGTTGGGCACCGGGGAGCTGTTTTTT
>TRBJ1-5|TRBV4-2|-|-
CASSQGTAVQPQHF
TGTGCCAGCAGCCAAGGGACAGCGGTACAGCCCCAGCATTTT
>TRBJ2-7|TRBV5-1|-|-
CASSPEASSSYEQYF
TGCGCCAGCAGCCCGGAGGCTAGCAGCTCCTACGAGCAGTACTTC
>TRBJ2-7|TRBV28|-|TRBD2
CASTRTSGASYEQYF
TGTGCCAGCACACGGACTAGCGGAGCCTCCTACGAGCAGTACTTC
>TRBJ2-3|TRBV20-1|-|-
CSASRADRWPDTQYF
TGCAGTGCTAGTCGCGCGGACCGTTGGCCGGATACGCAGTATTTT
>TRBJ1-2|TRBV9|-|TRBD1
CASSGGTGGVIGYTF
TGTGCCAGCAGCGGAGGGACAGGGGGCGTTATTGGCTACACCTTC
>TRBJ1-1|TRBV12-3/TRBV12-4|-|TRBD1
CACTLKTGDTEAFF
TGTGCCTGCACTCTTAAGACAGGGGACACTGAAGCTTTCTTT
>TRBJ1-3|TRBV4-3|-|TRBD1
CASSQDGRGPGNTIYF
TGCGCCAGCAGCCAAGACGGAAGGGGGCCAGGAAACACCATATATTTT
>TRBJ2-1|TRBV7-9|few|TRBD2
CASSQLTSGEQFF
TGTGCCAGCAGCCAACTAACTAGCGGGGAGCAGTTCTTC
>TRBJ2-7|TRBV20-1|-|TRBD2
CSARKGLGDEQYF
TGCAGTGCTAGAAAGGGACTAGGGGACGAGCAGTACTTC
>TRBJ1-6|TRBV5-6|-|-
CASSRGTLYNSPLHF
TGTGCCAGCAGCAGGGGGACGCTCTATAATTCACCCCTCCACTTT
>TRBJ2-4|TRBV9|few|-
CASSTTLDKNIQYF
TGTGCCAGCAGCACCACGTTGGACAAAAACATTCAGTACTTC
>TRBJ2-5|TRBV27|-|TRBD1
CASSLVGQGRETQYF
TGTGCCAGCAGTTTAGTTGGACAGGGTCGGGAGACCCAGTACTTC
>TRBJ2-3|TRBV6-6|-|-
CATMGSSVTDTQYF
TGTGCCACCATGGGATCTTCGGTCACAGATACGCAGTATTTT
>TRBJ2-3|TRBV4-3|many|TRBD2
CASSQRGTSGEASVTDTQYF
TGCGCCAGCAGCCAAAGGGGGACTAGCGGGGAAGCCTCTGTCACAGATACGCAGTATTTT
>TRBJ2-3|TRBV7-2|many|TRBD1
CASSQPGQASTQYF
TGTGCCAGCAGCCAGCCGGGACAGGCTAGTACGCAGTATTTT
>TRBJ2-7|TRBV6-2/TRBV6-3|-|TRBD1
CASNSLDRGYEQYF
TGTGCCAGCAACTCACTGGACAGGGGCTACGAGCAGTACTTC
>TRBJ2-1|TRBV5-1|few|-
CASSARDEQFF
TGCGCCAGCAGCGCCCGGGATGAGCAGTTCTTC
>TRBJ2-3|TRBV3-1|-|TRBD2
CASSQTSGGRTDAQYF
TGTGCCAGCAGCCAAACTAGCGGGGGCCGCACAGATGCGCAGTATTTT
>TRBJ2-7|TRBV12-3/TRBV12-4|medium-sized|-
CASGPSTYEQYF
TGTGCCTCAGGGCCGTCTACCTACGAGCAGTACTTC
>TRBJ2-1|TRBV3-1|few|-
CASSQDHSGEQFF
TGTGCCAGCAGCCAAGATCATTCGGGGGAGCAGTTCTTC
>TRBJ1-4|TRBV12-3/TRBV12-4|few|-
CASSFQDNEKLFF
TGTGCCAGCAGTTTTCAGGATAATGAAAAACTGTTTTTT
>TRBJ1-5|TRBV12-3/TRBV12-4|many|-
CASSLAGGGNQPQHF
TGCGCCAGCAGCTTGGCGGGAGGGGGCAATCAGCCCCAGCATTTT
>TRBJ1-2|TRBV20-1|many|-
CSASKGQAGYGYTF
TGCAGTGCTAGTAAGGGCCAAGCAGGGTATGGCTACACCTTC
>TRBJ2-3|TRBV12-3/TRBV12-4|many|-
CASSEGEGTDTQYF
TGTGCCAGCAGCGAGGGGGAGGGCACAGATACGCAGTATTTT
>TRBJ2-1|TRBV7-2|-|-
CASSCSHPNYNEQFF
TGTGCCAGCAGCTGCTCGCATCCGAATTACAATGAGCAGTTCTTC
>TRBJ2-7|TRBV12-3/TRBV12-4|many|TRBD1
CASSPTGQHYEQYF
TGTGCCAGCAGCCCGACGGGACAGCACTACGAGCAGTACTTC
>TRBJ2-7|TRBV29-1|once|-
CSVARADYEQYF
TGCAGCGTTGCCAGGGCGGACTACGAGCAGTACTTC
>TRBJ2-3|TRBV5-1|few|TRBD2
CASSLEGASGGFTDTQYF
TGCGCCAGCAGCTTGGAGGGGGCTAGCGGGGGGTTCACAGATACGCAGTATTTT
>TRBJ2-7|TRBV7-8|few|TRBD1
CASSLQQGDYEQYF
TGTGCCAGCAGCTTACAACAGGGGGACTACGAGCAGTACTTC
>TRBJ1-1|TRBV5-1|few|-
CASKSALSTEAFF
TGCGCCAGCAAATCGGCCCTGAGCACTGAAGCTTTCTTT